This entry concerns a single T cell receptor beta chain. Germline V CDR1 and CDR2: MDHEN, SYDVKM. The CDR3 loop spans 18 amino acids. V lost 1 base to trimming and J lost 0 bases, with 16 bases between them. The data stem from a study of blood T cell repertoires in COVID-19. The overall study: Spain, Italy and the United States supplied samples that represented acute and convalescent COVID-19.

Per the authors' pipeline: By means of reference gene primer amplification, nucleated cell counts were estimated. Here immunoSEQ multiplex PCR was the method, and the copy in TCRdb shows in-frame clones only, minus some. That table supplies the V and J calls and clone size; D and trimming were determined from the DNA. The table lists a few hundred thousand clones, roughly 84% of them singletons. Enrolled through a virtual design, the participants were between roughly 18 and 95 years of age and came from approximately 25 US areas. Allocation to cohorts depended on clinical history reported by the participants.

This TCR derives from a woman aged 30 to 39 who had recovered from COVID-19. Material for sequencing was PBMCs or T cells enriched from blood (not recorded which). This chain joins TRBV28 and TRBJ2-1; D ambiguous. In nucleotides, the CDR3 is TGTGCCAGCAGTTTATCCCCGACAAGCAAGAGCTCCTACAATGAGCAGTTCTTC. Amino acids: CASSLSPTSKSSYNEQFF. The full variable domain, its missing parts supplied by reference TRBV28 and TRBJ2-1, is DVKVTQSSRYLVKRTGEKVFLECVQDMDHENMFWYRQDPGLGLRLIYFSYDVKMKEKGDIPEGYSVSREKKERFSLILESASTNQTSMYLCASSLSPTSKSSYNEQFFGPGTRLTVL.